This is a list of T cell receptor beta chains from one sample in a study of immune evolution from preneoplasia to lung adenocarcinoma. The table came from immunoSEQ multiplex PCR; TCRdb's copy has only in-frame clones and leaves some out. The data show about 14,000 clones, with over 75% seen just once and 2.5% to 3.5% held by the top ten. Sequencing was performed on FFPE lung adenocarcinoma in situ tissue. The receptors derive from an older donor with lung adenocarcinoma. CDR3s include the opening cysteine and the closing phenylalanine or tryptophan. Each record gives: V gene, J gene, D gene, clone size, CDR3 DNA, CDR3 protein. A D gene is named only where the DNA matches it firmly. The size of a clone is reported for some rows only, either as once, few or many, or as a class for expanded clones.

TRBV19	TRBJ2-1	TRBD1	NA	TGTGCCAGTCGGGACAGAGTAAGGGATGAGCAGTTCTTC	CASRDRVRDEQFF
TRBV7-2	TRBJ2-7	TRBD1	NA	TGTGCCAGCAGCTTGGACAGGACATCTGCCTACGAGCAGTACTTC	CASSLDRTSAYEQYF
TRBV7-6	TRBJ2-5	NA	NA	TGTGCCAGCAGCTTAGGGGTAGAGGAGGCCCAGTACTTC	CASSLGVEEAQYF
TRBV5-4	TRBJ2-2	TRBD1	NA	TGTGCCAGCAGTTCCCGGACGCAGGGGGCATCGTCCGGGGAGCTGTTTTTT	CASSSRTQGASSGELFF
TRBV7-2	TRBJ2-7	NA	NA	TGTGCCAGCTCGAGGACATCCTACGAGCAGTACTTC	CASSRTSYEQYF
TRBV7-2	TRBJ2-6	TRBD1	NA	TGTGCCAGCAGCTTAGCACCTTGGACAGGGGGCCGAGGGGCCAACGTCCTGACTTTC	CASSLAPWTGGRGANVLTF
TRBV11-1	TRBJ1-2	NA	NA	TGTGCCAGCAGCCCAGAGGTACGAACGGGTTACTATGGCTACACCTTC	CASSPEVRTGYYGYTF
TRBV2	TRBJ1-1	TRBD1	NA	TGTGCCAGCAGTGAAGACAGGGGAGGCACTGAAGCTTTCTTT	CASSEDRGGTEAFF
TRBV15	TRBJ2-7	NA	NA	TGTGCCACCAGCAGGGAGGGGGGATTCGACGAGCAGTACTTC	CATSREGGFDEQYF
TRBV5-1	TRBJ2-7	NA	NA	TGCGCCAGCAGCTTGGACTTCTCTCCTAACGAGCAGTACTTC	CASSLDFSPNEQYF
TRBV29-1	TRBJ2-1	NA	NA	TGCAGCGTTGTTTGGGAGACGAATGAGCAGTTCTTC	CSVVWETNEQFF
TRBV29-1	TRBJ2-1	TRBD2	NA	TGCAGCGCCTATGGACTAGCGGACAATGAGCAGTTCTTC	CSAYGLADNEQFF
TRBV28	TRBJ2-7	NA	NA	TGTGCCAGCGCCGGGACAAAAGGATCCTACGAGCAGTACTTC	CASAGTKGSYEQYF
TRBV7-2	TRBJ2-7	NA	few	TGTGCCAGCAGCTTAGCGAGGAGGAACTACGAGCAGTACTTC	CASSLARRNYEQYF
TRBV18	TRBJ2-7	TRBD1	once	TGTGCCAGCTTACCACGTGGGACAGGTTCTATAGAGCAGTACTTC	CASLPRGTGSIEQYF
TRBV6-1	TRBJ2-3	NA	NA	TGTGCCAGCAGTGAACTGCCCCACTCACCCACAGATACGCAGTATTTT	CASSELPHSPTDTQYF
TRBV28	TRBJ2-7	NA	NA	TGTGCCAGCAGCCCAGGGGACCACGAGCAGTACTTC	CASSPGDHEQYF
TRBV10-2	TRBJ1-1	NA	NA	TGCGCCAGCAGGGGGATCAACACTGAAGCTTTCTTT	CASRGINTEAFF